This paragraph reports one TCR beta chain. Which antigen it targets is not known. One base away there is no much larger clone; base qualities are not given. Distinct nucleotide sequences in the sample also encode this CDR3. After less than 13 days of culture, CD4+ T cells were isolated with the EasySep CD4+ T cell isolation kit. Two doses of either the BNT162b2 or the mRNA-1273 mRNA SARS-CoV-2 vaccine were administered to participants. The absence of prior SARS-CoV-2 infection in healthy vaccine recipients was confirmed by negative nucleocapsid antibodies before and after vaccination. On days 3 and 7, half of the culture medium was replaced with fresh IL-2-containing medium. Unless noted otherwise, every peptide stimulation condition was cultured in triplicate wells. Using Ficoll-Paque Plus gradient centrifugation, PBMC were separated from whole blood and then either used fresh or cryopreserved at -140C. The QIAamp micro DNA kit was used to extract genomic DNA from the cultured CD4+ T cells.

The sample comes from a study of vaccination effects on CD4 cells after COVID-19 (dated by TCRdb to 2022 to 2024). In the study overall: In the ViraFEST assay, PBMC were stimulated with viral peptide pools, and antigen-specific CD4+ T cell clonotypes were then identified by expansion using TCR sequencing. A few million PBMC per well were cultured with roughly 10 ug/ml peptides in IMDM containing approximately 4.5% human AB serum, approximately 10 IU/ml IL-2 and gentamicin. Cultures from other donors in the study were sequenced with the Oncomine TCR Beta short-read assay on an Illumina iSeq 100. Across the study, the median time from the second dose to post-vaccine sampling was 72 days (range 14 to 241). Altogether, roughly 10 COVID-19 convalescent patients and 4 SARS-CoV-2-naive healthy vaccine recipients made up the full study. SARS-CoV-2 spike-specific CD4+ TCR repertoires from before and after mRNA vaccination were compared in COVID-19 convalescent patients and in infection-naive vaccine recipients. The study at large found these results: Limitations of the study were the small number of convalescent patients and the absence of early post-infection timepoints. Both infection-induced and vaccine-induced clones contracted markedly at late post-vaccination timepoints, which is consistent with waning T cell responses. Among healthy vaccine recipients, nearly all vaccine-induced clones were SARS-CoV-2 mono-reactive, and just 1 of 255 was cross-reactive with common cold coronaviruses.

Receptor libraries were prepared by the immunoSEQ multiplex PCR assay. DNA from the cultured, isolated CD4+ T cells was subjected to TCR beta CDR3 sequencing. Per the authors' processing: Non-productive TCR sequences were removed, reads were trimmed to the CDR3 region, and CDR3s of at least 7 amino acids were retained. Antigen-specific clonotypes were identified with the MANAFEST web app by comparing expansion in peptide wells against reference cultures. For clones to be considered positive, expansion at FDR<0.05 versus reference and all other wells, an odds ratio above 5, and a frequency above 0.1% in two replicate wells were required. A clonotype was defined as cross-reactive if the clonotype was significantly expanded both in SARS-CoV-2 spike wells and in at least one common cold coronavirus spike condition. CDR3 similarity was assessed by Levenshtein distance with the stringdist R package, and unrooted trees were built with ape in R 3.6.1. Sourced from immuneACCESS, this table was stored by TCRdb with only in-frame sequences that have V and J called. A share of the clones is absent; for the studies checked, an unresolved V gene accounts for under half, and the remainder has no known explanation. V, J and clone size derive from that table, while D and trimming were established from the DNA sequence. In all, the sample holds under 70,000 clones, and 74% of those were seen once. In total, the top ten clones hold 2.2% of the sample.

Via the germline V gene, CDR1 is LGHNA and CDR2 YNFKEQ. The CDR3 contains 12 residues, cysteine and phenylalanine counted. Only CDR3 DNA remains: 36 bases, in frame from the first base. V gives up 0 bases and J gives up 7 bases, and the segment between their germline ends measures 6 bases. Recombination joined TRBV4-2 with TRBJ1-2; the D gene cannot be named for sure. The sequences come from CD4+ T cells from PBMCs cultured without peptide, collected after COVID-19 vaccination. The receptor was isolated from a human donor who received a COVID-19 vaccine. CDR3 reads: CASSQESAGYTF. The sequence in DNA is TGTGCCAGCAGCCAAGAGAGTGCTGGCTACACCTTC.